This TCR beta chain was found in a study of shared clonotypes between healthy human individuals. Study-level information: The study used three CD4 naive, three CD4 memory, two CD8 naive and one CD8 memory plate per donor. Study results and caveats: A reduction in generation probabilities was seen for non-shared clonotypes relative to those shared by all four donors. In the sorted subsets, rarefaction showed sequencing was incomplete despite large depth.

Each replicate PCR on the sorted subsets used 200 to 250 ng DNA (around 31,000 T cell genomes). Assay used: immunoSEQ multiplex PCR; TCRdb lists only in-frame clones, some missing. The sample has under 650,000 clones; 90% to 96% are singletons. V lost 0 bases, J lost 0 bases, and 9 bases lay in between. The length of the CDR3 is 16 residues. Per the germline V gene, CDR1 is MNHNY and CDR2 is SVGAGI (reference sequence). Concerning this clone: Its specificity is unknown.

This chain links TRBV6-6 with TRBJ1-3; D gene unclear. The TCR sequence derives from a woman in her thirties in good health. The sequencing sample was made of naive CD4+ T cells sorted from blood. Subset: CD45RA+ positively selected. CDR3 in amino acids: CASSYSEAISGNTIYF. In DNA, the CDR3 is TGTGCCAGCAGTTACTCAGAAGCCATCTCTGGAAACACCATATATTTT.